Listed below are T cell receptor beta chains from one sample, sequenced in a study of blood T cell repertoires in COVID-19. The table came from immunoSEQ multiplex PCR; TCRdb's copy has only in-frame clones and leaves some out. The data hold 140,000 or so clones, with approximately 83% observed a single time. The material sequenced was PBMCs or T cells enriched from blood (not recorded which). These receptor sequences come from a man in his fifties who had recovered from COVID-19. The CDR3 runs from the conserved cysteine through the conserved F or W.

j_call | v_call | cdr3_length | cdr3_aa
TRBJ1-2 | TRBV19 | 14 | CASSADRDRVGYTF
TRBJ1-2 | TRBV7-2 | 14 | CASSFSREVGGYTF
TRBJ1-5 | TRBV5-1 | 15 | CASSSGQGPHQPQHF
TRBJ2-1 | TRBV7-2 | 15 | CASSPTSGHYNEQFF
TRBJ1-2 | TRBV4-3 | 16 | CASSQDEQGAGYGYTF
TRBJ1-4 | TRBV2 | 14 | CASRGQLTNEKLFF
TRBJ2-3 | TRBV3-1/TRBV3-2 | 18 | CASSPIGTSGGPRNTQYF
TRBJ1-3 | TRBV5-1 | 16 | CASTGAGSLSGNTIYF
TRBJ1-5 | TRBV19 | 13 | CASSIQGDQPQHF
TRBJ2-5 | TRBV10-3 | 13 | CATRDRGWETQYF